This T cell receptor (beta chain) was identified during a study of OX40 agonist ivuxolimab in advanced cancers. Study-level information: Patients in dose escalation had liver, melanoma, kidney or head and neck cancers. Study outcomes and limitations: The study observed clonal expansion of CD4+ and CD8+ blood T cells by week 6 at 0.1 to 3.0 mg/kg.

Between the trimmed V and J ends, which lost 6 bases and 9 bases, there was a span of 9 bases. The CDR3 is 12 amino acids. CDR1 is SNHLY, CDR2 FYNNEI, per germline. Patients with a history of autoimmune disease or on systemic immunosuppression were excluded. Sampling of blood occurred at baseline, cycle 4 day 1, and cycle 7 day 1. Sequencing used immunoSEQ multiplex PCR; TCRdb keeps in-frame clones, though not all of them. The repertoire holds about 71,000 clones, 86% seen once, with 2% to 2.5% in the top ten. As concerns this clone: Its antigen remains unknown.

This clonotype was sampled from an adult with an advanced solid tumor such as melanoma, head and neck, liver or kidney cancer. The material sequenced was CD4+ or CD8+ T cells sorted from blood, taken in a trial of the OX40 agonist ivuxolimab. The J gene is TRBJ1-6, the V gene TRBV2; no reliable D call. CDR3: CASSPAVSPLHF. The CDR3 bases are TGTGCCAGCAGCCCGGCGGTTTCACCCCTCCACTTT. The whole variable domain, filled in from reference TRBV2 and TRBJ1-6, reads EPEVTQTPSHQVTQMGQEVILRCVPISNHLYFYWYRQILGQKVEFLVSFYNNEISEKSEIFDDQFSVERPDGSNFTLKIRSTKLEDSAMYFCASSPAVSPLHFGNGTRLTVT.